Given below is one T cell receptor beta chain in context. Its antigen is not known. This entry comes from a study of cytomegalovirus exposure and HLA in healthy donors. Findings and limits, study-wide: A missense variant in DCLRE1C was later tied to TCR beta V- and J-gene trimming.

Researchers ran the PCR with 60 Vbeta and 13 Jbeta primers. Method: immunoSEQ multiplex PCR; TCRdb's copy keeps in-frame clones and lacks some. Among about 170,000 clones listed, about 59% were seen once. The receptor was isolated from a man aged 35-49 years in good health and CMV-seronegative. The sequenced sample consisted of PBMCs.

CDR3 bases: TGTGCCAGCAGTGGGGCAGGACAAATGAACACTGAAGCTTTCTTT. It yields the protein CASSGAGQMNTEAFF. J is TRBJ1-1 and V is TRBV5-4, with D possibly matching TRBD1 (5 bases). V was cut by 5 bases and J by 0 bases, with 14 bases left in between. Germline-derived CDR1 and CDR2 are SGHNT and YYREEE (reference sequence). The CDR3 consists of 15 residues.